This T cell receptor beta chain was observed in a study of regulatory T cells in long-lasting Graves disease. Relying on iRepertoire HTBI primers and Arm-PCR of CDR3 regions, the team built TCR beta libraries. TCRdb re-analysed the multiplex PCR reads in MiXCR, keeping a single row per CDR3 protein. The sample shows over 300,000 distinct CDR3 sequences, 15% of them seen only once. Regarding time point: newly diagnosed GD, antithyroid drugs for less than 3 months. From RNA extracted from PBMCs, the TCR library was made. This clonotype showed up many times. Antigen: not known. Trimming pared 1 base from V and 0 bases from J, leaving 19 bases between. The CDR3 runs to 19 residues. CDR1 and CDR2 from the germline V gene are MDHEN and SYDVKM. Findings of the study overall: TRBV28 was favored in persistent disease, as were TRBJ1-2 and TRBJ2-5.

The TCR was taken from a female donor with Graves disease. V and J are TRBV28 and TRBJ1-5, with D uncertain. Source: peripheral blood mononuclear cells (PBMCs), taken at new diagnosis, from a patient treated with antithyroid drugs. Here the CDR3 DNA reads TGTGCCAGCAGTTTATTCAGTATTGCCAGGAAAGGTAGCAATCAGCCCCAGCATTTT. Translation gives CASSLFSIARKGSNQPQHF.